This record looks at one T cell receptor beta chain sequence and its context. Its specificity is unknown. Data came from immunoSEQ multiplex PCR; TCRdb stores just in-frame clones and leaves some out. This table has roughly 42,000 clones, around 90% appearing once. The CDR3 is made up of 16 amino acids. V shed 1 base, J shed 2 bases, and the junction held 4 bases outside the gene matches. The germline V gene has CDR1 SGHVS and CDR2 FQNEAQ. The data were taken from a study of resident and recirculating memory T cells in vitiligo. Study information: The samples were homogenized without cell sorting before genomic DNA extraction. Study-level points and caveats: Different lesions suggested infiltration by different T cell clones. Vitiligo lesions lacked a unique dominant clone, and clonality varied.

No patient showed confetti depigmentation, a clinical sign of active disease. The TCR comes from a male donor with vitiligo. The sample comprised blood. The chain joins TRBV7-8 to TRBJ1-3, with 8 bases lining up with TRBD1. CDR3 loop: CASSLVPTGAGNTIYF. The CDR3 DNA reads TGTGCCAGCAGCTTAGTCCCGACAGGGGCTGGAAACACCATATATTTT.